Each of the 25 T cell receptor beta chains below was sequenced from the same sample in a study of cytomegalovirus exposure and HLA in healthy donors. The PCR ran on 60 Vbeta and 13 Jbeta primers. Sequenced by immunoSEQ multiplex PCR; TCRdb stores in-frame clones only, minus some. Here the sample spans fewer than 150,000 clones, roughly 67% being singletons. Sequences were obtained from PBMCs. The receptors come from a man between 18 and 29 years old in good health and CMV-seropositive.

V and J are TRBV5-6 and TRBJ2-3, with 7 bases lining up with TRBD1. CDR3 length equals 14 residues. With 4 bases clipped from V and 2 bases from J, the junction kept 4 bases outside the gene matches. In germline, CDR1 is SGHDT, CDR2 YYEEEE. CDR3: CASSTDRATDTQYF. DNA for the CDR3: TGTGCCAGCAGCACAGACAGGGCCACAGATACGCAGTATTTT.

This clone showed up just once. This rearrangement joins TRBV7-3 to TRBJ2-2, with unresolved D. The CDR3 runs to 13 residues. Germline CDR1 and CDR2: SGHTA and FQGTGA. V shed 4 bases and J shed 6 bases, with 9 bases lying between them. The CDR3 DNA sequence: TGTGCCAGCAGCTCCACTATGGCCGGGGAGCTGTTTTTT. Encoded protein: CASSSTMAGELFF.

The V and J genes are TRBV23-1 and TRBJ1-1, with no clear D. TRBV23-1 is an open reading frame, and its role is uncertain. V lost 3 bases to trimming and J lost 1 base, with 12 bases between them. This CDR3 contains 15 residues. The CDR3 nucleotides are TGCGCCAGCAGTCACCCGAAAGCTTCGAACACTGAAGCTTTCTTT. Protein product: CASSHPKASNTEAFF.

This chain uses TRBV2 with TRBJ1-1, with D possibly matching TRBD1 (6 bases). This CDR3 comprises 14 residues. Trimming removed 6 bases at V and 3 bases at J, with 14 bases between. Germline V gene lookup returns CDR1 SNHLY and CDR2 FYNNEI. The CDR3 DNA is TGTGCCAGCAGCCAGACAGGACAGTACACTGAAGCTTTCTTT. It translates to CASSQTGQYTEAFF. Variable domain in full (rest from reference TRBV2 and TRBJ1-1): EPEVTQTPSHQVTQMGQEVILRCVPISNHLYFYWYRQILGQKVEFLVSFYNNEISEKSEIFDDQFSVERPDGSNFTLKIRSTKLEDSAMYFCASSQTGQYTEAFFGQGTRLTVV.

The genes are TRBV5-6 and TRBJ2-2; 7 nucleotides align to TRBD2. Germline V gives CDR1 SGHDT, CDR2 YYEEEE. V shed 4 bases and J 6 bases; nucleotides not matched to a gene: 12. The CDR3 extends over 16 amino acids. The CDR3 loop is CASSVPRGGGAGELFF. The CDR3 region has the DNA TGTGCCAGCAGCGTCCCCCGGGGTGGGGGGGCCGGGGAGCTGTTTTTT.

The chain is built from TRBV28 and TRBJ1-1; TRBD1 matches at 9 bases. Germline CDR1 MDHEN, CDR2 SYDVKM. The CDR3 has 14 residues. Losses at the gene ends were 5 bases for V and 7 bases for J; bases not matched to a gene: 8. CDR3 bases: TGTGCCAGCAGTAAGGGCGGGACAGGGAATGAAGCTTTCTTT. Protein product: CASSKGGTGNEAFF.

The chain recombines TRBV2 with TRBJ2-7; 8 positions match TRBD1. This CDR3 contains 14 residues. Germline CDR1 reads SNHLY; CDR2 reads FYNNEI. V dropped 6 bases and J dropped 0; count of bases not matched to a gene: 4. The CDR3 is CASRDRASSYEQYV. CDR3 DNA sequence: TGTGCCAGCAGGGACAGGGCGAGCTCCTACGAGCAGTACGTC.

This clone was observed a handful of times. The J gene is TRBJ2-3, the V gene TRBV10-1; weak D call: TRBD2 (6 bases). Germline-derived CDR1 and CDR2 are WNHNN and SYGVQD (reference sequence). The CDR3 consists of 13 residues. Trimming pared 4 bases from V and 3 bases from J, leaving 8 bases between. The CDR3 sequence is CASSGDSTDTQYF. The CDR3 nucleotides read TGCGCCAGCAGTGGGGACTCAACAGATACGCAGTATTTT.

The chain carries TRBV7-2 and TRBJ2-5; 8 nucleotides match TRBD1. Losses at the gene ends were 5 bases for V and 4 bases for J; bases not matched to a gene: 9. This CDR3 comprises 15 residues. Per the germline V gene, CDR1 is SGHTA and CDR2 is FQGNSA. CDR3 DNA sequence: TGTGCCAGCAGCCCAGCGCAGGGGGCAGGAGAGACCCAGTACTTC. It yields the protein CASSPAQGAGETQYF.

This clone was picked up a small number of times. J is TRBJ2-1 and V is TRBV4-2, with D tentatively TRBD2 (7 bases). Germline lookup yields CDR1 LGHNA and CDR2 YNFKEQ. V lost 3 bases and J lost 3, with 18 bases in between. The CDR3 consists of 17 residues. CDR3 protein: CASSQDSSGGLYNEQFF. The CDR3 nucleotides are TGTGCCAGCAGCCAGGATTCTTCGGGGGGCCTCTACAATGAGCAGTTCTTC.

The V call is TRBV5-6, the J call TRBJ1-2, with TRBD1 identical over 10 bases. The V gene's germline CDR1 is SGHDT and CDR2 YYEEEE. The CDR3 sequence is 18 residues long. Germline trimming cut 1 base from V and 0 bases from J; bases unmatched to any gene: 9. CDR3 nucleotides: TGTGCCAGCAGCTTGCTAGGGACAGGGGACGCAGCTAACTATGGCTACACCTTC. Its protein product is CASSLLGTGDAANYGYTF. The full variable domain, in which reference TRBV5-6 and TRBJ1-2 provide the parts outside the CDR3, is DAGVTQSPTHLIKTRGQQVTLRCSPKSGHDTVSWYQQALGQGPQFIFQYYEEEERQRGNFPDRFSGHQFPNYSSELNVNALLLGDSALYLCASSLLGTGDAANYGYTFGSGTRLTVV.

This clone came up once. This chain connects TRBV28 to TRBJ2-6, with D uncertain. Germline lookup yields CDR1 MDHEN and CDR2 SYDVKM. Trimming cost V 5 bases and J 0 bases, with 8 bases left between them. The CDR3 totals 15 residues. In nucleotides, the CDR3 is TGTGCCAGCAGTAGAGTCTTCTCTGGGGCCAACGTCCTGACTTTC. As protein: CASSRVFSGANVLTF.

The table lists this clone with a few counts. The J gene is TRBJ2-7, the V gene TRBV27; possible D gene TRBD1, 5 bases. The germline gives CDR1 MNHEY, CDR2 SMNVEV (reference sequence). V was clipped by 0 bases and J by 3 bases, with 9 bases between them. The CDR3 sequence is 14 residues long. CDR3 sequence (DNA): TGTGCCAGCAGTTTATCGGCAGGGATCTACGAGCAGTACTTC. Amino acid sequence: CASSLSAGIYEQYF.

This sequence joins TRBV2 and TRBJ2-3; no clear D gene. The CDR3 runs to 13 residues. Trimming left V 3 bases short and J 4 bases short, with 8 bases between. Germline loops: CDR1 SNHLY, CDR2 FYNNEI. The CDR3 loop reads CASSDGVADTQYF. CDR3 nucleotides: TGTGCCAGCAGTGACGGTGTGGCAGATACGCAGTATTTT. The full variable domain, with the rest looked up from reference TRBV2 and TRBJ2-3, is EPEVTQTPSHQVTQMGQEVILRCVPISNHLYFYWYRQILGQKVEFLVSFYNNEISEKSEIFDDQFSVERPDGSNFTLKIRSTKLEDSAMYFCASSDGVADTQYFGPGTRLTVL.

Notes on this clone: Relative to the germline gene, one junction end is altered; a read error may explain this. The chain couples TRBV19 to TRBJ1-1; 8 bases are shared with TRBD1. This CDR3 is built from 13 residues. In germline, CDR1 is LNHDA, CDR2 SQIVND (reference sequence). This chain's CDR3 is CASRPIQTGEDFF. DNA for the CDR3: TGTGCCAGTAGACCCATCCAGACAGGGGAAGATTTCTTT.

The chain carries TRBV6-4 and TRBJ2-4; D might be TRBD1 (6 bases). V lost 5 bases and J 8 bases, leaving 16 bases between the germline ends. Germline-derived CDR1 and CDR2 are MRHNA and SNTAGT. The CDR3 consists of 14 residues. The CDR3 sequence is CASSFTGYRDIQYF. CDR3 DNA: TGTGCCAGCAGTTTTACAGGGTATCGGGACATTCAGTACTTC.

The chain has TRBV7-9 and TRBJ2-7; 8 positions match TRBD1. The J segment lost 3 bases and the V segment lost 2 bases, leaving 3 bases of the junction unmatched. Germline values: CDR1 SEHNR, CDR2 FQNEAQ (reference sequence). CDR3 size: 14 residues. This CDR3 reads CASSLTGGGYEQYF. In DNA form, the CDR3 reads TGTGCCAGCAGCTTAACAGGGGGTGGCTACGAGCAGTACTTC.

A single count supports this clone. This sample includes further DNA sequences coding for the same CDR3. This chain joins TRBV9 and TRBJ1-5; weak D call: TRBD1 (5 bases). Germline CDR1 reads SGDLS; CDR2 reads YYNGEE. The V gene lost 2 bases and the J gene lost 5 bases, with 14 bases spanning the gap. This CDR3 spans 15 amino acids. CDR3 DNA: TGTGCCAGCAGCGTGGGGCAGGGTTGGGATCAGCCCCAGCATTTT. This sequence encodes CASSVGQGWDQPQHF.

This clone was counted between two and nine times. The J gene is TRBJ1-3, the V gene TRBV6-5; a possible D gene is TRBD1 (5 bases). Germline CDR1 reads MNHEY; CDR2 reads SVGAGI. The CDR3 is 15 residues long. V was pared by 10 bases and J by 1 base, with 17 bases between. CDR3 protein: CATLRGFESGNTIYF. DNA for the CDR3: TGTGCCACCCTCCGGGGGTTCGAATCTGGAAACACCATATATTTT.

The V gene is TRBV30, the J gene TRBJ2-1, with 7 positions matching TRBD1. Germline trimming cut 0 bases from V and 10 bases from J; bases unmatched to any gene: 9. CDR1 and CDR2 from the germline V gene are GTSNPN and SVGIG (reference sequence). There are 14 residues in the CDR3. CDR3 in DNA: TGTGCCTGGAGTGTCAAGGGGGCCCCCTTCGAGCAGTTCTTC. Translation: CAWSVKGAPFEQFF.

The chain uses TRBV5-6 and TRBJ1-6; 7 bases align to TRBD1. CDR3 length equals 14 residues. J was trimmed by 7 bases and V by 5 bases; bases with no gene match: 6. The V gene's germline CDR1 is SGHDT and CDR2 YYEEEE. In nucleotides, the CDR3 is TGTGCCAGCAGGCAACAGGGGACAAATTCACCCCTCCACTTT. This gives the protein CASRQQGTNSPLHF.

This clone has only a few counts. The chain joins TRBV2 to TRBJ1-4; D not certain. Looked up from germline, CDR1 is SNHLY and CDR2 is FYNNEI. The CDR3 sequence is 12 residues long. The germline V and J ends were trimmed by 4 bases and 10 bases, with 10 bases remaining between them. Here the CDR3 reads CASSGQLGKLFF. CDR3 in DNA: TGTGCCAGCAGTGGGCAACTAGGAAAACTGTTTTTT.

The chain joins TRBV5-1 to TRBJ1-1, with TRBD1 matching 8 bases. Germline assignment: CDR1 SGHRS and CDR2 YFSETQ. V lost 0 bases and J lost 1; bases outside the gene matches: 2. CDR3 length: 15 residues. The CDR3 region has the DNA TGCGCCAGCAGCTTGGACGGACAGGGGAACACTGAAGCTTTCTTT. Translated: CASSLDGQGNTEAFF.

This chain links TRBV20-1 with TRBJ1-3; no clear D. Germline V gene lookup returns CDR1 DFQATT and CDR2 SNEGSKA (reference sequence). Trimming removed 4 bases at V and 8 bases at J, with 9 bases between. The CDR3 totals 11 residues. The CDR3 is CSATTPDTIYF. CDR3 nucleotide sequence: TGCAGTGCTACTACCCCCGACACCATATATTTT.

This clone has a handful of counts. In DNA, the CDR3 is TGCGCCAGCAGCTTGGCAGGGATGAGTTACGAGCAGTACTTC. Its translation: CASSLAGMSYEQYF. The V gene is TRBV5-1, the J gene TRBJ2-7; tentative D call: TRBD1 (5 bases). This CDR3 is built from 14 residues. The ends were cut back, 0 bases at V and 4 bases at J, with 11 bases in the middle. The germline CDR1 and CDR2 sequences are SGHRS and YFSETQ.